This T cell receptor (beta chain) appears in the sequencing data of a study of technical replicates of blood from several donors. The length of the CDR3 is 15 residues. Looked up from germline, CDR1 is MNHEY and CDR2 is SVGAGI. Trimming removed 5 bases from V and 3 bases from J; junction bases left unmatched: 7. The data were produced by immunoSEQ multiplex PCR, yet TCRdb's version contains in-frame clones alone and is incomplete. Altogether about 87,000 clones are present, 85% to 95% being singletons, with the ten largest covering approximately 0.35%. The sequence came from a human donor in good health. The chain couples TRBV6-5 to TRBJ1-2, with 9 bases matching TRBD1. Sequenced: T cells isolated from PBMCs. The CDR3 sequence: CASSSDRGGYYGYTF. The CDR3, as DNA: TGTGCCAGCAGTAGCGACAGGGGGGGATACTATGGCTACACCTTC.